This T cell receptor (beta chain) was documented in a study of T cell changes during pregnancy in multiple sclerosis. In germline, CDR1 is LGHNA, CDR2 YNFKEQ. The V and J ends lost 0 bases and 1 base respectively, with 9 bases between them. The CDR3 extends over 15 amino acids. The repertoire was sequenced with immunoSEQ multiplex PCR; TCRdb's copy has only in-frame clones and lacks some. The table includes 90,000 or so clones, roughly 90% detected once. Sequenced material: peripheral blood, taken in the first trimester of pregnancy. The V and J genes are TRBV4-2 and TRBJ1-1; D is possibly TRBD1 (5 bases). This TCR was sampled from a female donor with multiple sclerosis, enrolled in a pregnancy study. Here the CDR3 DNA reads TGTGCCAGCAGCCAAGAGTTCAGGGCGAACACTGAAGCTTTCTTT. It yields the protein CASSQEFRANTEAFF.